This T cell receptor beta chain was captured in a study of blood T cell repertoires in COVID-19. Libraries were prepared by immunoSEQ multiplex PCR; TCRdb keeps only in-frame clonotypes and omits some of them. Altogether 200,000 to 250,000 clones are present, just over 85% being singletons, with the ten largest covering more than 1.4%. The CDR3 is 13 residues long. V dropped 6 bases and J dropped 4; count of bases not matched to a gene: 4. Germline V gene lookup returns CDR1 MDHEN and CDR2 SYDVKM. The chain combines TRBV28 with TRBJ1-2, with 8 bases fitting TRBD1. The sequenced material came from peripheral blood. This clonotype was sampled from a young man with active or convalescent COVID-19. The CDR3 here is CASRTGGTYGYTF. In nucleotides, the CDR3 is TGTGCCAGCAGAACAGGGGGGACCTATGGCTACACCTTC.